Listed here are 9 T cell receptor beta chains from one sample, sequenced in a study of T cell responses to AZD1222 COVID-19 vaccine. Profiling relied on immunoSEQ multiplex PCR, and the TCRdb table lists in-frame clones only, not all of them. This sample has 150,000 or so clones; 70% to 90% occur once, and the top ten carry over 7%. Sequences were derived from peripheral blood, sampled on day 0 of AZD1222 vaccination. The source of these receptors is an adult in good health.

The V and J genes are TRBV7-6 and TRBJ1-4; D not resolved. Germline V gene lookup returns CDR1 SGHVS and CDR2 FNYEAQ. Deletions cut 1 base from V and 10 bases from J, with 7 bases between. The CDR3 runs 12 residues. CDR3: CASSLGGGKLFF. The DNA of the CDR3 is TGTGCCAGCAGCTTAGGAGGTGGAAAACTGTTTTTT.

The chain recombines TRBV27 with TRBJ2-7; D unclear. From germline, CDR1 is MNHEY and CDR2 SMNVEV (reference sequence). CDR3 length: 12 amino acids. Trimming stripped 0 bases from V and 6 bases from J, with 6 bases between. For the CDR3, the DNA is TGTGCCAGCAGTTTATCAGAAGGCGAGCAGTACTTC. Translation gives CASSLSEGEQYF.

The rearrangement joins TRBV11-2 to TRBJ1-4; possibly TRBD1 for D (6 bases). Germline V gene sequence: CDR1 SGHAT, CDR2 FQNNGV. The CDR3 has 16 residues. The germline V and J ends were trimmed by 3 bases and 5 bases, with 16 bases remaining between them. CDR3 sequence reads: CASSFSRTVENEKLFF. The CDR3 region has the DNA TGTGCCAGCAGCTTTAGTAGGACAGTAGAAAATGAAAAACTGTTTTTT.

The V call is TRBV24-1, the J call TRBJ2-2; D possibly corresponds to TRBD2 (6 bases). Germline loops: CDR1 KGHDR, CDR2 SFDVKD. CDR3 size: 17 residues. Trimming stripped 3 bases from V and 0 bases from J, with 13 bases between. The CDR3 protein is CATSDPPEGTNTGELFF. The CDR3 DNA reads as TGTGCCACCAGTGATCCCCCGGAGGGTACGAACACCGGGGAGCTGTTTTTT.

This clone was detected only once. The genes are TRBV15 and TRBJ2-7, with D possibly TRBD1 on 6 matching bases. This CDR3 is 14 amino acids long. V was trimmed by 1 base and J by 5 bases, leaving 12 bases between them. Germline values: CDR1 LNHNV, CDR2 YYDKDF (reference sequence). The CDR3 here is CATSRGGGRDEQYF. Here the CDR3 DNA reads TGTGCCACCAGCAGAGGTGGGGGCCGGGACGAGCAGTACTTC.

V usage is TRBV20-1 and J usage is TRBJ1-5; D not certain. Germline CDR1 DFQATT, CDR2 SNEGSKA (reference sequence). The CDR3 has 10 amino acids. In DNA, the CDR3 is TGCAGCGCGCTAGGCCAGCCCCAGCATTTT. Amino acid sequence: CSALGQPQHF.

Regarding this clone: At the DNA level, this CDR3 is encoded by other sequences in the same sample as well. The chain is built from TRBV28 and TRBJ2-7; D remains ambiguous. The CDR3 consists of 13 residues. Trimming removed 2 bases at V and 0 bases at J, with 5 bases between. Germline CDR1 and CDR2: MDHEN and SYDVKM. CDR3 protein: CASSLGGSYEQYF. DNA for the CDR3: TGTGCCAGCAGTTTAGGCGGCTCCTACGAGCAGTACTTC.

V is TRBV4-1 and J is TRBJ1-5; weak D call: TRBD1 (6 bases). Trimming stripped 1 base from V and 3 bases from J, with 10 bases between. CDR3 size: 15 residues. The germline V gene has CDR1 MGHRA and CDR2 YSYEKL. This CDR3 is CASSQGRGDNQPQHF. In DNA, the CDR3 is TGCGCCAGCAGCCAAGGAAGGGGGGACAATCAGCCCCAGCATTTT.

The genes are TRBV5-4 and TRBJ2-7, with 8 bases lining up with TRBD2. V was clipped by 1 base and J by 2 bases; unmatched bases: 5. CDR1 SGHNT and CDR2 YYREEE come from the germline V gene (reference sequence). The CDR3 loop spans 15 amino acids. CDR3 residues: CASSLRAGGTYEQYF. For the CDR3, the DNA is TGTGCCAGCAGCTTGAGGGCGGGGGGAACCTACGAGCAGTACTTC.